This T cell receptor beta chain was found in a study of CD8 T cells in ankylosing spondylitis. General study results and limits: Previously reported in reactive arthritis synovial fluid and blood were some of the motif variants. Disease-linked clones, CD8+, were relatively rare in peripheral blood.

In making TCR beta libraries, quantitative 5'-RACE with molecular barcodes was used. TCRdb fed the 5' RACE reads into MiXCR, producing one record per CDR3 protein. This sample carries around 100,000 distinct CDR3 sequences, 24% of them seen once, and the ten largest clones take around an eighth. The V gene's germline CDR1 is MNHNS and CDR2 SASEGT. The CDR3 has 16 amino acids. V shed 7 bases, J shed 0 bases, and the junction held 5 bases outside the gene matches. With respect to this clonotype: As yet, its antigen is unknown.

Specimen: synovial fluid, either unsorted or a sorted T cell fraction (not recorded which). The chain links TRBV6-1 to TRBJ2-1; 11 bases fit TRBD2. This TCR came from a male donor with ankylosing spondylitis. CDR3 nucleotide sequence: TGTGCCAGCACATACACTAGCGGGAGCTCCTACAATGAGCAGTTCTTC. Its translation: CASTYTSGSSYNEQFF.